A single sample gave rise to the 21 T cell receptor beta chains below, sequenced in a study of cytomegalovirus exposure and HLA in healthy donors. It was with 60 Vbeta and 13 Jbeta primers that the PCR ran. The data were produced by immunoSEQ multiplex PCR, yet TCRdb's version contains in-frame clones alone and is incomplete. Of 120,000 to 150,000 clones listed, approximately 80% are singletons. Sequencing was performed on PBMCs. These TCRs come from a woman aged 45-59 years in good health and CMV-seropositive.

The rearrangement joins TRBV7-2 to TRBJ2-3; 7 bases agree with TRBD2. V lost 3 bases to trimming and J lost 0 bases; unmatched junction nucleotides: 3. Germline V gene data show CDR1 as SGHTA and CDR2 as FQGNSA. This CDR3 contains 15 residues. Here the CDR3 reads CASSFGGTSTDTQYF. CDR3 sequence (DNA): TGTGCCAGCAGCTTCGGGGGGACTAGCACAGATACGCAGTATTTT.

The chain is built from TRBV10-3 and TRBJ1-3; TRBD1 matches at 8 bases. V dropped 4 bases and J dropped 7; count of bases not matched to a gene: 9. Germline CDR1 ENHRY, CDR2 SYGVKD. This CDR3 is 15 amino acids long. CDR3 coding DNA: TGTGCCATCAGTGGTCCCGGGGCAGGGGGCAACACCATATATTTT. Translated: CAISGPGAGGNTIYF.

The V and J genes are TRBV7-6 and TRBJ1-6; 7 bases fit TRBD1. CDR1 is SGHVS, CDR2 FNYEAQ, per germline. The V and J ends lost 5 bases and 7 bases, in that order; junction bases with no gene match: 8. This CDR3 has 15 residues. The CDR3: CASSPQTGRNSPLHF. The DNA for the CDR3 is TGTGCCAGCAGCCCCCAGACAGGGAGGAATTCACCCCTCCACTTT.

This rearrangement joins TRBV7-9 to TRBJ1-1; unclear D gene. The CDR3 loop spans 13 amino acids. Germline-derived CDR1 and CDR2 are SEHNR and FQNEAQ (reference sequence). Trimming left V 5 bases short and J 4 bases short, with 11 bases between. The CDR3 sequence: CASSLEGGTEAFF. The CDR3 coding sequence is TGTGCCAGCAGCCTGGAGGGCGGCACTGAAGCTTTCTTT.

The gene calls are TRBV5-4 and TRBJ2-3; the D gene is possibly TRBD2 (5 bases). CDR1 and CDR2 (germline): SGHNT, YYREEE (reference sequence). The V and J ends lost 0 bases and 0 bases respectively, with 8 bases between them. This CDR3 spans 15 amino acids. The CDR3 reads CASSLGASSTDTQYF. CDR3 coding DNA: TGTGCCAGCAGCTTGGGGGCTAGCAGCACAGATACGCAGTATTTT.

This clone showed up just a few times. This sequence joins TRBV6-5 and TRBJ1-2, with D perhaps TRBD1 (5 bases). V gave up 2 bases and J gave up 6 bases, with 19 bases separating them. The CDR3 is 16 residues long. In germline, CDR1 is MNHEY, CDR2 SVGAGI. The DNA for the CDR3 is TGTGCCAGCAGTTACGGCGCTTTTGGCAGGGCGGATGGCTACACCTTC. This encodes CASSYGAFGRADGYTF.

The V call is TRBV6-5, the J call TRBJ1-2, with D possibly matching TRBD1 (5 bases). Deletions cut 0 bases from V and 5 bases from J, with 13 bases between. The length of the CDR3 is 15 residues. CDR1 and CDR2 (germline): MNHEY, SVGAGI. Written as DNA, the CDR3 is TGTGCCAGCAGTTACTCGAACGGGGGTTGGTATGGCTACACCTTC. It is translated as CASSYSNGGWYGYTF.

V and J are TRBV7-2 and TRBJ2-3; D is unresolved. From germline, CDR1 is SGHTA and CDR2 FQGNSA. With 5 bases removed from V and 10 bases from J, the gap between germline ends came to 13 bases. The CDR3 is made up of 12 amino acids. CDR3 nucleotide sequence: TGTGCCAGCAGCACCATTAGTGGAGCGCAGTATTTT. Protein sequence: CASSTISGAQYF.

Turning to this clone: At the DNA level, this CDR3 is encoded by other sequences in the same sample as well. V is TRBV7-3 and J is TRBJ2-1; TRBD2 agrees at 8 bases. The CDR3 sequence is 14 residues long. Germline-derived CDR1 and CDR2 are SGHTA and FQGTGA. Trimming took 3 bases from V and 7 from J; bases not matched to a gene: 5. The DNA for the CDR3 is TGTGCCAGCAGCTTGAGCGGGGGAACGAATGAGCAGTTCTTC. Translation gives CASSLSGGTNEQFF.

This chain links TRBV19 with TRBJ2-3; 8 bases are a match to TRBD1. Germline CDR1 LNHDA, CDR2 SQIVND (reference sequence). With 5 bases clipped from V and 6 bases from J, the junction kept 4 bases outside the gene matches. CDR3 size: 13 residues. The CDR3 is CASSAWTGDTQYF. In DNA form, the CDR3 reads TGTGCCAGTAGTGCGTGGACAGGGGATACGCAGTATTTT.

This clone has only a few counts. The chain uses TRBV7-8 and TRBJ1-1; the D is unclear. The germline V gene has CDR1 SGHVS and CDR2 FQNEAQ. The germline V and J ends were trimmed by 2 bases and 1 base, with 5 bases remaining between them. There are 13 residues in the CDR3. The CDR3 loop reads CASSLQRNTEAFF. In DNA, the CDR3 is TGTGCCAGCAGCTTACAGCGGAACACTGAAGCTTTCTTT.

The rearrangement links TRBV27 to TRBJ2-3; 8 nucleotides line up with TRBD2. Germline assignment: CDR1 MNHEY and CDR2 SMNVEV (reference sequence). The V segment lost 0 bases and the J segment 1 base; nucleotides outside the gene matches: 0. The CDR3 consists of 15 residues. The CDR3 spells CASSLSTSGTDTQYF. CDR3 sequence (DNA): TGTGCCAGCAGTTTATCGACTAGCGGCACAGATACGCAGTATTTT.

The chain employs TRBV10-3 and TRBJ1-1; weak D call: TRBD1 (5 bases). The CDR3 loop spans 14 amino acids. The germline gives CDR1 ENHRY, CDR2 SYGVKD. The ends were cut back, 3 bases at V and 7 bases at J, with 15 bases in the middle. CDR3 region: CAISDPGFGREAFF. Here the CDR3 DNA reads TGTGCCATCAGTGACCCAGGGTTTGGTCGTGAAGCTTTCTTT.

This clone was counted a few times. The rearrangement links TRBV5-6 to TRBJ1-3; TRBD1 aligns across 7 bases. Germline V lookup: CDR1 SGHDT, CDR2 YYEEEE. The CDR3 consists of 15 residues. Trimming cost V 4 bases and J 0 bases; bases outside gene matches: 4. The CDR3 DNA reads TGTGCCAGCAGCGGGACAGCCACCTCTGGAAACACCATATATTTT. It encodes CASSGTATSGNTIYF.

The genes are TRBV7-2 and TRBJ2-5; 13 bases fit TRBD2. CDR3 length: 19 amino acids. CDR1 and CDR2 (germline): SGHTA, FQGNSA. V lost 7 bases, J lost 0 bases, and 14 bases stayed unmatched. This chain's CDR3 is CASNAGTSGAVHYQETQYF. The DNA for the CDR3 is TGTGCCAGCAACGCCGGGACTAGCGGGGCGGTACACTACCAAGAGACCCAGTACTTC.

This chain joins TRBV6-5 and TRBJ2-7; TRBD1 matches 7 bases. The CDR3 extends over 16 amino acids. CDR1 MNHEY and CDR2 SVGAGI come from the germline V gene. Trimming took 0 bases from V and 1 from J; bases not matched to a gene: 6. The CDR3 region is CASSYSAGTASYEQYF. Here the CDR3 DNA reads TGTGCCAGCAGTTACTCAGCCGGGACAGCTTCCTACGAGCAGTACTTC.

The rearrangement links TRBV4-2 to TRBJ2-3; 7 nucleotides align to TRBD2. This CDR3 has 16 amino acids. Germline trimming cut 2 bases from V and 0 bases from J; bases unmatched to any gene: 5. Germline V gives CDR1 LGHNA, CDR2 YNFKEQ. CDR3 nucleotides: TGTGCCAGCAGCCAATATCGCGGGGGAAGCACAGATACGCAGTATTTT. It encodes CASSQYRGGSTDTQYF.

This chain uses TRBV27 with TRBJ1-4; 10 bases map to TRBD1. The junction had 15 bases not matched to a gene; V was cut back by 6 bases and J by 8 bases. Germline V lookup: CDR1 MNHEY, CDR2 SMNVEV (reference sequence). This CDR3 region has 17 residues. CDR3 DNA: TGTGCCAGCAGACTAGACAGGGGGCGCCCCCGGTGGGAAAAACTGTTTTTT. This gives the protein CASRLDRGRPRWEKLFF.

This clone was observed a few times. V is TRBV11-1 and J is TRBJ2-7; TRBD2 agrees at 8 bases. Germline V gene lookup returns CDR1 SGHAT and CDR2 FQDESV (reference sequence). V shed 5 bases, J shed 0 bases, and the junction held 6 bases outside the gene matches. The CDR3 is 15 residues long. Here the CDR3 reads CASSARTSGSYEQYF. The CDR3 region has the DNA TGTGCCAGCAGCGCCCGCACTAGCGGCTCCTACGAGCAGTACTTC.

The chain uses TRBV5-1 and TRBJ1-2; 7 nucleotides align to TRBD1. The CDR3 covers 13 residues. Germline loops: CDR1 SGHRS, CDR2 YFSETQ. V shed 4 bases and J 6 bases; nucleotides not matched to a gene: 6. The CDR3 DNA sequence: TGCGCCAGCAGCCTGGAACAGGGGAATGGCTACACCTTC. Amino acid sequence: CASSLEQGNGYTF.

This clone was seen more than once but under ten times. The chain joins TRBV4-3 to TRBJ2-7; 11 bases are shared with TRBD1. Germline CDR1 and CDR2: LGHNA and YSLEER. The CDR3 is 16 amino acids. J gave up 2 bases and V 3 bases, and 6 bases lay outside the gene matches. CDR3 amino acids: CASSQAGTGGTYEQYF. DNA for the CDR3: TGCGCCAGCAGCCAGGCCGGGACAGGGGGGACCTACGAGCAGTACTTC.